This T cell receptor (beta chain) was documented in a study of blood T cell repertoires in COVID-19. Study information: In each case, the material was cDNA or gDNA derived from T cells, B-cell-depleted T cells, or PBMCs.

V lost 1 base and J lost 5; bases outside the gene matches: 5. The CDR3 has 16 residues. CDR1 is LGHNA and CDR2 is YNFKEQ in the germline V gene. Recruits, aged roughly 18 to 90 years, lived in 24 US areas. Recovered participants had two consecutive negative NP/OP PCR tests, healthcare professional clearance, or symptom resolution. Only in-frame clones appear in the TCRdb table, and some are missing; sequencing was by immunoSEQ multiplex PCR. The sample consists of hundreds of thousands of clones, 80% to 90% of them appearing once. This clonotype was sampled from a man aged 30 to 39 who had recovered from COVID-19. The V gene is TRBV4-2, the J gene TRBJ1-5; 10 nucleotides match TRBD1. The material sequenced was PBMCs or T cells enriched from blood (not recorded which). The CDR3 reads CASSQVDRGLDQPQHF. In DNA form, the CDR3 reads TGTGCCAGCAGCCAAGTTGACAGGGGGCTGGATCAGCCCCAGCATTTT.